The sequence of this TCR beta chain was determined in a study of blood T cell repertoires in COVID-19. Repertoires were generated with immunoSEQ multiplex PCR, while TCRdb's copy carries only in-frame clones and drops some. Among a few hundred thousand clones listed, around 87% were seen once. The germline gives CDR1 KGHSH, CDR2 LQKENI. V gave up 1 base and J gave up 4 bases; unmatched junction bases: 1. The CDR3 loop spans 15 amino acids. Sequencing was done on a sample of peripheral blood. The clonotype was recovered from a man in his 60s who had recovered from COVID-19. V is TRBV18 and J is TRBJ2-1; 10 bases are shared with TRBD1. CDR3 nucleotides: TGTGCCAGCTCACCACGGACAGGGGGTTACAATGAGCAGTTCTTC. Translation gives CASSPRTGGYNEQFF.